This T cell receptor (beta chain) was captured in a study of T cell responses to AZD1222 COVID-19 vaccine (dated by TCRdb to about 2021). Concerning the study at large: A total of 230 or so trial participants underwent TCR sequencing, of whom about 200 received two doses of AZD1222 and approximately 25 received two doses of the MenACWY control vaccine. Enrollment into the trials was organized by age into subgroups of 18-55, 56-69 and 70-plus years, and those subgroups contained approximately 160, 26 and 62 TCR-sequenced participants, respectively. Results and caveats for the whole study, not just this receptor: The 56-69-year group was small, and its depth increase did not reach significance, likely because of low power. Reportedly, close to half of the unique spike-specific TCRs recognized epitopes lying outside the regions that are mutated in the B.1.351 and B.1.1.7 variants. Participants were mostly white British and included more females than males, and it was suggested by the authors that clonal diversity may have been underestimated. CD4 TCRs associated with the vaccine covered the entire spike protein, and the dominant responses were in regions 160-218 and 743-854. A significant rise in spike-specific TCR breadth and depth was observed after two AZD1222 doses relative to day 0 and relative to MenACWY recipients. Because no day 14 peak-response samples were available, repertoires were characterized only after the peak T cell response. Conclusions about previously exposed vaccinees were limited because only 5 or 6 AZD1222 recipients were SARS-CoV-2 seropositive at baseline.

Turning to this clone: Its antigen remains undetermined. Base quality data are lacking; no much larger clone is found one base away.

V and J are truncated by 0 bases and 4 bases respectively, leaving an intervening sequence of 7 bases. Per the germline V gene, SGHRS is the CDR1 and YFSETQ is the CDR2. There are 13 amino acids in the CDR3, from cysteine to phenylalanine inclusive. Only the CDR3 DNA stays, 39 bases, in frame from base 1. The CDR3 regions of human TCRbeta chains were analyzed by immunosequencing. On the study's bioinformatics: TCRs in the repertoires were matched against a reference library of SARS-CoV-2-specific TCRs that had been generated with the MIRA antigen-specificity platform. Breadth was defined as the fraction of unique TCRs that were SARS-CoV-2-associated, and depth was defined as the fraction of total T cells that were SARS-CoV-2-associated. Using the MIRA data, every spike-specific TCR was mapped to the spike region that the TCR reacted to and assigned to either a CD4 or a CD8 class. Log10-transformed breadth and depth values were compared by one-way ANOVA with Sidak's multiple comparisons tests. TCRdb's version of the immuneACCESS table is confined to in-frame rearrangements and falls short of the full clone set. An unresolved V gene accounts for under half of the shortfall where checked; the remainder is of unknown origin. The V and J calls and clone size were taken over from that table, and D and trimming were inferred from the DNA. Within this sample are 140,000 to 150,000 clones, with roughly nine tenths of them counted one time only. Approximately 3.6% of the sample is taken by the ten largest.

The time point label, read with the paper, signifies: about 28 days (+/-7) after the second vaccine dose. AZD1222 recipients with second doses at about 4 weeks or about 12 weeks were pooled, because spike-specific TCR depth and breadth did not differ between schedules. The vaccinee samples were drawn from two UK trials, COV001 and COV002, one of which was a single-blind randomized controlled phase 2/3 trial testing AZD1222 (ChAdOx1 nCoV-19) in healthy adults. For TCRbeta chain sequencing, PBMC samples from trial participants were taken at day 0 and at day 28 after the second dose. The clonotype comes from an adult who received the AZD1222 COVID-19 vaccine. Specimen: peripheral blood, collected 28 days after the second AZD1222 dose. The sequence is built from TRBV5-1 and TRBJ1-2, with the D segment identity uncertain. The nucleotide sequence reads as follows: TGCGCCAGCAGCTTGGAACAGTTCTATGGCTACACCTTC. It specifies CASSLEQFYGYTF.